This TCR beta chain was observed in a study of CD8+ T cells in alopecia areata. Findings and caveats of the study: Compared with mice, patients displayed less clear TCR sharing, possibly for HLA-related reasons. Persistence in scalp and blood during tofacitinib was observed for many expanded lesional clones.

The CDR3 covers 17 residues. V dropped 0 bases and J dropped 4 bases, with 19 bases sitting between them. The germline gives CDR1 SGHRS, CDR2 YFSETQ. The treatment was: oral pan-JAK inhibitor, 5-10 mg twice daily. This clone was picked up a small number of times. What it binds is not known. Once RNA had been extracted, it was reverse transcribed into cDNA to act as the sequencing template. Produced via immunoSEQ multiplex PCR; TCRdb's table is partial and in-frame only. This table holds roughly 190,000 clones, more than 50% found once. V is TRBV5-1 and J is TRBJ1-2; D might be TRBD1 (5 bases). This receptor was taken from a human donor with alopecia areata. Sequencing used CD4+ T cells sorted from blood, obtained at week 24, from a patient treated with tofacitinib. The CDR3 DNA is TGCGCCAGCAGCTTGGGATGGGGTTCAGGGAATCTCTATGGCTACACCTTC. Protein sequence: CASSLGWGSGNLYGYTF.